This T cell receptor beta chain came from a study of T cell responses to AZD1222 COVID-19 vaccine. Study-wide results and caveats: In a largely white British group with more females than males, clonal diversity was possibly underestimated. Spike-specific TCR breadth and depth rose after two AZD1222 doses.

As concerns this clone: Antigen: not known.

The CDR3 is 15 amino acids. CDR1 and CDR2 (germline): SGHRS, YFSETQ. V trimming: 1 base; J trimming: 7 bases; junction bases outside the gene matches: 5. The data were produced by immunoSEQ multiplex PCR, yet TCRdb's version contains in-frame clones alone and is incomplete. The repertoire holds 90,000 to 150,000 clones, with roughly 91% as singletons. Sequencing was performed on peripheral blood, taken 28 days after the second AZD1222 dose. The chain recombines TRBV5-1 with TRBJ1-4; 9 bases align to TRBD1. The TCR was taken from an adult who received the AZD1222 COVID-19 vaccine. CDR3 protein: CASSLRTGAGEKLFF. The CDR3 bases are TGCGCCAGCAGCTTGAGGACAGGGGCTGGTGAAAAACTGTTTTTT.